This TCR beta chain was found in a study of blood T cell repertoires in COVID-19. The table came from immunoSEQ multiplex PCR; TCRdb's copy has only in-frame clones and leaves some out. The table lists approximately 360,000 clones, more than 75% of them singletons. Participants, roughly 18 to 90 years old, spanned more than 20 US areas. V lost 0 bases, J lost 0 bases, and 5 bases lay in between. CDR3 length: 14 residues. Germline lookup yields CDR1 SGDLS and CDR2 YYNGEE. The chain carries TRBV9 and TRBJ2-3; no clear D gene. The sample comprised PBMCs or T cells enriched from blood (not recorded which). The sequence derives from a woman aged 25-40 years with acute COVID-19. The CDR3 DNA follows: TGTGCCAGCAGCGTAGATCCTAGCACAGATACGCAGTATTTT. Translated, it gives CASSVDPSTDTQYF.